This TCR beta chain was found in a study of control samples from healthy donors and cancer patients. Measured with immunoSEQ multiplex PCR; TCRdb has only the in-frame clones, and not every one. This repertoire shows approximately 100,000 clones, 85% to 90% found once; its top ten account for roughly 7.7%. The germline V gene encodes CDR1 LGHNA and CDR2 YSLEER. CDR3 length: 17 residues. Trimming shortened V by 3 bases and J by 8 bases, and 23 bases separated the two germline ends. The clonotype originates from a man younger than 45 in good health. The chain uses TRBV4-3 and TRBJ2-1, with D maybe TRBD2 (7 bases). Sequencing was done on a sample of blood. Written as DNA, the CDR3 is TGCGCCAGCAGCCACCTCCGGAACGGGGGGCGAAGTGATGAGCAGTTCTTC. As protein: CASSHLRNGGRSDEQFF.